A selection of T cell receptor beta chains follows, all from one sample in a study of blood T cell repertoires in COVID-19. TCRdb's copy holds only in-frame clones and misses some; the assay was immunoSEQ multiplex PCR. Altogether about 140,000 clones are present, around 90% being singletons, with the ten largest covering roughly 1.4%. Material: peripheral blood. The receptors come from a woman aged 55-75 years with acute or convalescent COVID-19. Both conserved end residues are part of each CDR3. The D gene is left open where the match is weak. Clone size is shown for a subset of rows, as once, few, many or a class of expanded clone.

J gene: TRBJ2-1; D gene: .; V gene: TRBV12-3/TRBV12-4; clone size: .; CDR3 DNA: TGTGCCAGCAGTTTTGCAGGGGATGAGCAGTTCTTC; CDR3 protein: CASSFAGDEQFF
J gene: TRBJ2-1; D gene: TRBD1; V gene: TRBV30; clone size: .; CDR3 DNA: TGTGCCTGGCAAAGGACAGGGGCCTACAATGAGCAGTTCTTC; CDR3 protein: CAWQRTGAYNEQFF
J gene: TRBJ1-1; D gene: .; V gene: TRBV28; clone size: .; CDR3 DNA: TGTGCCAGCAGTTTAGGAGGGGTGAACACTGAAGCTTTCTTT; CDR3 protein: CASSLGGVNTEAFF
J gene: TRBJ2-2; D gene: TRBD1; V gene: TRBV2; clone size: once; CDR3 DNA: TGTGCCAGCAGTGCCTGGCAGGGGGACACCGGGGAGCTGTTTTTT; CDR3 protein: CASSAWQGDTGELFF
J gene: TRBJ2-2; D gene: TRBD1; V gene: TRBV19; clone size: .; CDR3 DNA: TGTGCCAGTAGTATAGCGGGACAGGGTCTCCATACGAACACCGGGGAGCTGTTTTTT; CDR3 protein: CASSIAGQGLHTNTGELFF
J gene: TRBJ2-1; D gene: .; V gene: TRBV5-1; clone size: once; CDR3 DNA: TGCGCCAGCAGCTTGGCCGGCGGGATGTCCTACAATGAGCAGTTCTTC; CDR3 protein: CASSLAGGMSYNEQFF
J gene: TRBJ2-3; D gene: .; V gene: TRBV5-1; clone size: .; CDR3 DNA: TGCGCCAGCAGCAGACTAAGCACAGATACGCAGTATTTT; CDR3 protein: CASSRLSTDTQYF
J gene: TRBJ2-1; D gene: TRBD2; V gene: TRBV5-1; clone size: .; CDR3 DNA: TGCGCCAGCAGCTTGGGCATAGCGGGGGGAGTGGATAATGAGCAGTTCTTC; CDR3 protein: CASSLGIAGGVDNEQFF
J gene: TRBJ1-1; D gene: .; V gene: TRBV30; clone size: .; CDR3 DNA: TGTGCCTGGAGTGTAGGGGAGAACACTGAAGCTTTCTTT; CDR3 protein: CAWSVGENTEAFF
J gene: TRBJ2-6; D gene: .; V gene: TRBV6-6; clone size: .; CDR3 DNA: TGTGCCAGCATCGTACAGGGGGCCAACGTCCTGACTTTC; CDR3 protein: CASIVQGANVLTF
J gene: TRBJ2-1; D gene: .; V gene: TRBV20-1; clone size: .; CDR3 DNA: TGCAGTGCTAGTCAGACAGGCGGCTCCTACAATGAGCAGTTCTTC; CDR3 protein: CSASQTGGSYNEQFF
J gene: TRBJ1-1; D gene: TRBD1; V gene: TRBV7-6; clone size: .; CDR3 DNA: TGTGCCAGCACCAGGGGGCTGGACACTGAAGCTTTCTTT; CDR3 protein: CASTRGLDTEAFF
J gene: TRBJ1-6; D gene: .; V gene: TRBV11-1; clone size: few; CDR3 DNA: TGTGCCAGCAGCTGGGGACAATCAAATAATTCACCCCTCCACTTT; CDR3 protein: CASSWGQSNNSPLHF
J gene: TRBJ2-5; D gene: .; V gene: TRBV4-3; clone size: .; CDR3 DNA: TGCGCCAGCAGCCAAGAACCTAAGGACTACGGGACCCAGTACTTC; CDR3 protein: CASSQEPKDYGTQYF
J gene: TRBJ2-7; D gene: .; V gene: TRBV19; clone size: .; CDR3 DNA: TGTGCCAGTAGCCCGAACGGGGGGCCGGACTACGAGCAGTACTTC; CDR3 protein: CASSPNGGPDYEQYF
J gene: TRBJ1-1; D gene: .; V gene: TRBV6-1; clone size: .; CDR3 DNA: TGTGCCAGCAGTGAAGCGAGGGCCATGAACACTGAAGCTTTCTTT; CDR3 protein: CASSEARAMNTEAFF